Reported below is one T cell receptor beta chain. CDR1 and CDR2 from the germline V gene are SGHTA and FQGNSA. This CDR3 comprises 15 residues. V gave up 2 bases and J gave up 5 bases, with 15 bases separating them. Produced via immunoSEQ multiplex PCR; TCRdb's table is partial and in-frame only. The profile shows about 37,000 clones, 70% to 90% of them singletons. This specimen comes from a study of sequential checkpoint blockade in melanoma. Study as a whole: Randomization was 1:1 between first-line nivolumab→ipilimumab and ipilimumab→nivolumab. After both sequences, patients received maintenance nivolumab.

Treatment here: randomized to nivolumab then ipilimumab (arm A) or the reverse (arm B). DNA-damaging chemotherapy had not been given to any patient beforehand. From thawed PBMCs, live CD3+CD8+ cells negative for CD19 and CD56 were sorted. This sequence joins TRBV7-2 and TRBJ2-5; D is possibly TRBD1 (6 bases). The material was CD8+ T cells sorted from blood (inferred from file names), obtained from a patient given nivolumab and ipilimumab in sequence. The TCR originated in a human donor with melanoma. The CDR3 reads CASSLYQGKGETQYF. As DNA, the CDR3 is TGTGCCAGCAGCTTATATCAGGGGAAGGGTGAGACCCAGTACTTC.